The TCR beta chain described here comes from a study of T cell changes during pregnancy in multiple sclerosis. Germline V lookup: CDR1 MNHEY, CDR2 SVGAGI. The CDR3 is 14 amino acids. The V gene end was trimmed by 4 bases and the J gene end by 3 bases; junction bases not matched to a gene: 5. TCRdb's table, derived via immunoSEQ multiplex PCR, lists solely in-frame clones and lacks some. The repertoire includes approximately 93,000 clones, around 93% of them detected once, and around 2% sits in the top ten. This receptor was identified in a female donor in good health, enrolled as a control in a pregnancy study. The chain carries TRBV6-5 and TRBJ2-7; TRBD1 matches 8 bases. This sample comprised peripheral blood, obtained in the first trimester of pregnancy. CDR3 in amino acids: CASSFQGAFYEQYF. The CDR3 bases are TGTGCCAGCAGTTTTCAGGGGGCCTTCTACGAGCAGTACTTC.